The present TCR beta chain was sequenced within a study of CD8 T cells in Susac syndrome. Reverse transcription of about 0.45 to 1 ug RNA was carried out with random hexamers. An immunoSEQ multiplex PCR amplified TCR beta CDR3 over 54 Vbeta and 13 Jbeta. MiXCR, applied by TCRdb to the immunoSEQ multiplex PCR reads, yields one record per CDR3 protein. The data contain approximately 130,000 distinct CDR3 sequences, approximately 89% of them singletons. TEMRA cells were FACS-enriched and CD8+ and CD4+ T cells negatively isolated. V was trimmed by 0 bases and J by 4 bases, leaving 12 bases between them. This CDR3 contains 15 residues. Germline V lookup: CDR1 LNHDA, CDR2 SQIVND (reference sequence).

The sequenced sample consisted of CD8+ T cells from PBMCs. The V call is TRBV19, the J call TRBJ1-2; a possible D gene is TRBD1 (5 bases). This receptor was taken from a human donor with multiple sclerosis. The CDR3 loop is CASSIDFDRSYGYTF. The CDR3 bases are TGTGCCAGTAGTATAGATTTCGACAGATCCTATGGCTACACCTTC.